This passage covers 29 T cell receptor beta chains from one sample sequenced in a study of memory CD4+ T cells and cytomegalovirus serostatus (dated by TCRdb to the late 2010s). Library preparation was by the immunoSEQ multiplex PCR assay. The immuneACCESS repertoire file appears here via TCRdb, limited to in-frame rearrangements. These files lack a portion of the clones; in checked studies, under half of the deficit traces to unresolved V genes, and the cause of the others is not known. Counted in this sample were some 95,000 clones; 80% of them appeared once. 3.6% of the sample rests with the top ten. Single viable CD3+CD4+CD8-CD45RO+ cells were sorted as memory CD4+ T cells on a FACSAria II. The sequenced sample was memory CD4+ T cells from blood. These receptors were taken from an adult in good health and CMV-seropositive.

This clone was counted once. The chain combines TRBV18 with TRBJ2-1; 14 positions agree with TRBD2. The V gene's germline CDR1 is KGHSH and CDR2 LQKENI. The CDR3 is 14 residues long. V was clipped by 8 bases and J by 10 bases; unmatched bases: 7. The CDR3 nucleotides are TGTGCCAGCACGACTAGCGGGAGGGCCCGGGAGCAGTTCTTC. Protein product: CASTTSGRAREQFF. Using reference TRBV18 and TRBJ2-1 for the parts outside the CDR3, the full variable domain is NAGVMQNPRHLVRRRGQEARLRCSPMKGHSHVYWYRQLPEEGLKFMVYLQKENIIDESGMPKERFSAEFPKEGPSILRIQQVVRGDSAAYFCASTTSGRAREQFFGPGTRLTVL.

This chain connects TRBV18 to TRBJ2-7, with D unresolved. The CDR3 is made up of 14 amino acids. The germline V and J ends were trimmed by 2 bases and 6 bases, with 14 bases remaining between them. Germline V gives CDR1 KGHSH, CDR2 LQKENI. CDR3 sequence reads: CASSPGSQVGEQYF. CDR3 DNA: TGTGCCAGCTCACCAGGGTCCCAGGTTGGCGAGCAGTACTTC. Drawing the rest from reference TRBV18 and TRBJ2-7, the complete variable domain is NAGVMQNPRHLVRRRGQEARLRCSPMKGHSHVYWYRQLPEEGLKFMVYLQKENIIDESGMPKERFSAEFPKEGPSILRIQQVVRGDSAAYFCASSPGSQVGEQYFGPGTRLTVT.

The rearrangement links TRBV28 to TRBJ2-3, with D unclear. This CDR3 has 13 residues. V lost 2 bases to trimming and J lost 6 bases, with 9 bases between them. The germline V gene has CDR1 MDHEN and CDR2 SYDVKM. DNA of the CDR3: TGTGCCAGCAGTTTAGAGGCGCGGGATACGCAGTATTTT. Its protein product is CASSLEARDTQYF.

The CDR3: CASSDRANADTQYF. For the CDR3, the DNA is TGTGCCAGTAGCGACAGGGCAAACGCAGATACGCAGTATTTT. The V gene is TRBV19, the J gene TRBJ2-3; 7 bases map to TRBD1. Germline lookup yields CDR1 LNHDA and CDR2 SQIVND (reference sequence). J was trimmed by 4 bases and V by 6 bases; bases with no gene match: 7. The CDR3 sequence is 14 residues long.

This clone was found a few times. This chain's CDR3 is CASSSNQLAGVRETQYF. The DNA for the CDR3 is TGTGCCAGCAGCTCAAACCAGCTAGCGGGAGTCCGAGAGACCCAGTACTTC. V is TRBV5-6 and J is TRBJ2-5, with 10 bases aligning to TRBD2. With 3 bases clipped from V and 4 bases from J, the junction kept 12 bases outside the gene matches. Germline assignment: CDR1 SGHDT and CDR2 YYEEEE. The CDR3 totals 17 residues.

This clone was observed a few times. The genes are TRBV2 and TRBJ1-1; 7 bases align to TRBD1. Germline V CDR1 and CDR2: SNHLY, FYNNEI. The CDR3 runs to 13 residues. The V segment lost 6 bases and the J segment 1 base; nucleotides outside the gene matches: 2. CDR3 protein: CASRGTANTEAFF. CDR3 nucleotides: TGTGCCAGCAGGGGGACAGCGAACACTGAAGCTTTCTTT.

V usage is TRBV27 and J usage is TRBJ2-7, with D maybe TRBD2 (6 bases). CDR3 length: 14 amino acids. CDR1 and CDR2 (germline): MNHEY, SMNVEV (reference sequence). Trimming removed 4 bases from V and 0 bases from J, with 10 bases in between. In DNA, the CDR3 is TGTGCCAGCAGTTCAGGAGGGTTCTCCTACGAGCAGTACTTC. This codes for CASSSGGFSYEQYF.

This clone was detected a few times. The chain uses TRBV28 and TRBJ1-1; D is unresolved. This CDR3 is 17 amino acids long. Germline CDR1 is MDHEN and CDR2 is SYDVKM. V was pared by 5 bases and J by 0 bases, with 19 bases between. The CDR3 region has the DNA TGTGCCAGCAGTCTCATTCCCGGGTCGGGGATGAACACTGAAGCTTTCTTT. Protein product: CASSLIPGSGMNTEAFF.

The chain employs TRBV5-1 and TRBJ1-4, with D possibly matching TRBD1 (6 bases). The ends were cut back, 4 bases at V and 4 bases at J, with 8 bases in the middle. The germline gives CDR1 SGHRS, CDR2 YFSETQ. The CDR3 runs 13 residues. This CDR3 reads CASSPGVNEKLFF. DNA for the CDR3: TGCGCCAGCAGCCCAGGGGTTAATGAAAAACTGTTTTTT.

Of note for this clone: Other DNA sequences of this sample code for an identical CDR3. This chain links TRBV7-8 with TRBJ2-7; TRBD2 might be the D (6 bases). The CDR3 is made up of 17 amino acids. Germline-derived CDR1 and CDR2 are SGHVS and FQNEAQ. With 4 bases removed from V and 0 bases from J, the gap between germline ends came to 19 bases. This CDR3 is CASSSNRGGLNSYEQYF. The CDR3 DNA sequence: TGTGCCAGCAGCTCGAACCGTGGGGGGTTGAACTCCTACGAGCAGTACTTC. Full variable domain (outside the CDR3, taken from reference TRBV7-8 and TRBJ2-7): GAGVSQSPRYKVAKRGQDVALRCDPISGHVSLFWYQQALGQGPEFLTYFQNEAQLDKSGLPSDRFFAERPEGSVSTLKIQRTQQEDSAVYLCASSSNRGGLNSYEQYFGPGTRLTVT.

The gene calls are TRBV4-2 and TRBJ2-3, with 12 positions matching TRBD2. J lost 2 bases, V lost 1 base, and 13 bases had no gene match. The CDR3 has 20 residues. The germline gives CDR1 LGHNA, CDR2 YNFKEQ. The CDR3: CASSQVSLAGGSGVTDTQYF. The DNA of the CDR3 is TGTGCCAGCAGCCAAGTGTCACTAGCGGGAGGTAGTGGAGTCACAGATACGCAGTATTTT.

V gene TRBV19 combines with J gene TRBJ2-7; 12 bases line up with TRBD2. The junction had 8 bases not matched to a gene; V was cut back by 5 bases and J by 6 bases. The V gene's germline CDR1 is LNHDA and CDR2 SQIVND (reference sequence). CDR3 size: 15 residues. The CDR3 loop reads CASSSLAGGPGEQYF. For the CDR3, the DNA is TGTGCCAGTAGTTCGCTAGCGGGAGGGCCTGGCGAGCAGTACTTC.

The chain joins TRBV6-1 to TRBJ2-7; D unclear. Between the trimmed V and J ends, which lost 7 bases and 6 bases, there was a span of 10 bases. The CDR3 sequence is 11 residues long. Germline-derived CDR1 and CDR2 are MNHNS and SASEGT. This chain's CDR3 is CASTLPREQYF. The CDR3 DNA reads TGTGCCAGCACCCTTCCCCGCGAGCAGTACTTC.

The chain employs TRBV29-1 and TRBJ2-7; 9 positions match TRBD2. The germline V gene has CDR1 SQVTM and CDR2 ANQGSEA. This CDR3 is 16 amino acids long. Trimming cost V 6 bases and J 2 bases; bases outside gene matches: 14. This CDR3 reads CSVARASGTLAYEQYF. CDR3 nucleotides: TGCAGCGTCGCACGGGCTAGCGGGACCCTTGCCTACGAGCAGTACTTC.

The chain couples TRBV6-1 to TRBJ2-3; D might be TRBD2 (6 bases). Trimming pared 8 bases from V and 0 bases from J, leaving 15 bases between. Germline V gives CDR1 MNHNS, CDR2 SASEGT. This CDR3 contains 15 residues. CDR3 loop: CASRREFLSTDTQYF. CDR3 nucleotide sequence: TGTGCCAGCCGCCGGGAGTTCCTTAGCACAGATACGCAGTATTTT.

This clone has a handful of counts. The V and J genes are TRBV28 and TRBJ2-2; TRBD1 aligns across 7 bases. The length of the CDR3 is 17 residues. Germline CDR1 and CDR2: MDHEN and SYDVKM. The ends lost 6 bases at V and 1 base at J; junction bases unmatched: 11. The CDR3 loop is CASSYPTGQLNTGELFF. CDR3 sequence (DNA): TGTGCCAGCAGCTACCCCACGGGACAGCTGAACACCGGGGAGCTGTTTTTT.

This clone has a single count. This rearrangement joins TRBV28 to TRBJ1-2; tentative D call: TRBD1 (5 bases). From germline, CDR1 is MDHEN and CDR2 SYDVKM. This CDR3 region has 13 residues. Trimming cost V 5 bases and J 4 bases, with 11 bases left between them. The CDR3 DNA follows: TGTGCCAGCAGTACCAGGGAGGGCTATGGCTACACCTTC. It specifies CASSTREGYGYTF.

CDR3 amino acids: CATGGQDYGYTF. CDR3 DNA sequence: TGTGCCACAGGAGGGCAGGACTATGGCTACACCTTC. The V gene is TRBV28, the J gene TRBJ1-2; no definite D call. The CDR3 sequence is 12 residues long. Germline V lookup: CDR1 MDHEN, CDR2 SYDVKM. V gave up 10 bases and J gave up 3 bases, with 12 bases separating them.

The chain links TRBV9 to TRBJ2-7, with a possible D match to TRBD1 (5 bases). This CDR3 spans 12 amino acids. Per germline, CDR1 SGDLS and CDR2 YYNGEE. Trimming pared 3 bases from V and 4 bases from J, leaving 8 bases between. The CDR3 spells CASSAQGYEQYF. DNA of the CDR3: TGTGCCAGCAGCGCTCAGGGTTACGAGCAGTACTTC.

In its sample, this clone was seen a few times. V and J are TRBV18 and TRBJ1-1; TRBD1 matches 8 bases. The V segment lost 2 bases and the J segment 5 bases; nucleotides outside the gene matches: 7. This CDR3 is 15 amino acids long. The germline gives CDR1 KGHSH, CDR2 LQKENI. The CDR3 reads CASSPIQGAHTEAFF. The CDR3 DNA is TGTGCCAGCTCACCAATCCAGGGGGCGCATACTGAAGCTTTCTTT.

The gene calls are TRBV5-1 and TRBJ1-5; D not resolved. The CDR3 loop spans 16 amino acids. Trimming left V 0 bases short and J 7 bases short, with 17 bases between. Germline V gene lookup returns CDR1 SGHRS and CDR2 YFSETQ. CDR3 bases: TGCGCCAGCAGCTTGGGGGCAGCCTCCTGGGGACAGCCCCAGCATTTT. This gives the protein CASSLGAASWGQPQHF.

The chain recombines TRBV29-1 with TRBJ1-1, with D possibly TRBD1 on 5 matching bases. The germline V gene has CDR1 SQVTM and CDR2 ANQGSEA. This CDR3 is built from 14 residues. V shed 5 bases and J shed 1 base, with 14 bases lying between them. The CDR3 DNA reads TGCAGCGTTCGTCCGGGACTCAGGAACACTGAAGCTTTCTTT. Its translation is CSVRPGLRNTEAFF. Drawing the rest from reference TRBV29-1 and TRBJ1-1, the complete variable domain is SAVISQKPSRDICQRGTSLTIQCQVDSQVTMMFWYRQQPGQSLTLIATANQGSEATYESGFVIDKFPISRPNLTFSTLTVSNMSPEDSSIYLCSVRPGLRNTEAFFGQGTRLTVV.

The rearrangement uses TRBV6-1 and TRBJ1-4; possible D gene TRBD1, 5 bases. Between the trimmed V and J ends, which lost 4 bases and 8 bases, there was a span of 14 bases. Germline values: CDR1 MNHNS, CDR2 SASEGT. This CDR3 is built from 14 residues. The CDR3 reads CASSGGVWGEKLFF. The CDR3 DNA sequence: TGTGCCAGCAGTGGAGGGGTATGGGGCGAAAAACTGTTTTTT.

The chain carries TRBV5-4 and TRBJ2-1; D not resolved. The V end lost 4 bases, the J end lost 1 base, and 15 bases lay between the germline ends. The germline CDR1 and CDR2 sequences are SGHNT and YYREEE (reference sequence). The CDR3 extends over 16 amino acids. DNA for the CDR3: TGTGCCAGCAGCGGCGGTGAGGTCGTTTCCTACAATGAGCAGTTCTTC. It encodes CASSGGEVVSYNEQFF.

The CDR3 is CASSLYGEQFF. The CDR3 DNA follows: TGTGCCAGCAGCTTATATGGTGAGCAGTTCTTC. The chain has TRBV7-8 and TRBJ2-1; no definite D call. Germline V gene lookup returns CDR1 SGHVS and CDR2 FQNEAQ. This CDR3 is built from 11 residues. The ends were cut back, 2 bases at V and 9 bases at J, with 5 bases in the middle. The full variable domain, rest sourced from reference TRBV7-8 and TRBJ2-1, is GAGVSQSPRYKVAKRGQDVALRCDPISGHVSLFWYQQALGQGPEFLTYFQNEAQLDKSGLPSDRFFAERPEGSVSTLKIQRTQQEDSAVYLCASSLYGEQFFGPGTRLTVL.

This chain connects TRBV4-3 to TRBJ2-2, with 7 bases identical to TRBD2. Germline loops: CDR1 LGHNA, CDR2 YSLEER. V gave up 3 bases and J gave up 2 bases; unmatched junction bases: 9. The CDR3 length is 17 residues. The DNA for the CDR3 is TGCGCCAGCAGCCAGGGACTACATTCTTCAAACACCGGGGAGCTGTTTTTT. Translated: CASSQGLHSSNTGELFF.

The chain combines TRBV5-1 with TRBJ1-4, with a tentative D call TRBD1 (6 bases). Trimming left V 2 bases short and J 8 bases short, with 13 bases between. Per the germline V gene, CDR1 is SGHRS and CDR2 is YFSETQ. The CDR3 has 14 residues. The CDR3 protein is CASSLQGSGEKLFF. As DNA, the CDR3 is TGCGCCAGCAGCTTACAGGGAAGTGGGGAAAAACTGTTTTTT.

The gene calls are TRBV2 and TRBJ1-1; D is unclear. Trimming removed 7 bases from V and 11 bases from J, with 14 bases in between. The CDR3 spans 11 residues. Germline lookup yields CDR1 SNHLY and CDR2 FYNNEI. CDR3 sequence reads: CASTRDGVAFF. Written as DNA, the CDR3 is TGTGCCAGCACCAGAGACGGCGTGGCTTTCTTT.

J is TRBJ2-7 and V is TRBV2; 7 nucleotides agree with TRBD1. J was trimmed by 1 base and V by 6 bases; bases with no gene match: 6. This CDR3 is 14 amino acids long. The germline V gene encodes CDR1 SNHLY and CDR2 FYNNEI. The CDR3 region has the DNA TGTGCCAGCAGGAAGGTGGGACAGTCCTACGAGCAGTACTTC. Translated, it gives CASRKVGQSYEQYF.